Shown below are 14 T cell receptor beta chains from a single sample sequenced in a study of shared clonotypes between healthy human individuals. Assay: immunoSEQ multiplex PCR; the TCRdb copy retains only in-frame clones and omits some. The sample includes about 2.4 million clones, approximately 94% of them seen just once. Sequencing used naive CD4+ T cells sorted from blood. Subset given: CD45RA+ positively selected. The receptors originated from a man younger than 35 in good health.

The gene calls are TRBV18 and TRBJ2-5; weak D call: TRBD1 (5 bases). The V gene lost 6 bases and the J gene lost 5 bases, with 22 bases spanning the gap. CDR3 length: 16 amino acids. The V gene's germline CDR1 is KGHSH and CDR2 LQKENI. CDR3 coding DNA: TGTGCCAGCTCCCCCTCGCTGGGTCAGGGCGGCGAGACCCAGTACTTC. Protein product: CASSPSLGQGGETQYF.

The rearrangement joins TRBV10-3 to TRBJ2-6, with a weak D call TRBD1 (6 bases). The germline V gene encodes CDR1 ENHRY and CDR2 SYGVKD. The CDR3 consists of 16 residues. Trimming removed 3 bases from V and 0 bases from J, with 9 bases in between. CDR3 region: CAISEGGDSGANVLTF. The CDR3 DNA sequence: TGTGCCATCAGTGAAGGGGGTGACTCTGGGGCCAACGTCCTGACTTTC.

Of note for this clone: Additional DNA sequences in this sample encode the identical CDR3. The chain links TRBV5-1 to TRBJ2-1; the match to TRBD2 covers 9 bases. This CDR3 comprises 15 residues. The J segment lost 4 bases and the V segment lost 0 bases, leaving 2 bases of the junction unmatched. Germline V gene sequence: CDR1 SGHRS, CDR2 YFSETQ. The CDR3 DNA reads TGCGCCAGCAGCTTGGAGCGGGGGGATTACAATGAGCAGTTCTTC. It yields the protein CASSLERGDYNEQFF.

The rearrangement joins TRBV6-6 to TRBJ2-7, with D perhaps TRBD2 (7 bases). Germline CDR1 reads MNHNY; CDR2 reads SVGAGI (reference sequence). CDR3 size: 14 residues. The chain's CDR3 is CASGTTGWGYEQYF. CDR3 nucleotide sequence: TGTGCAAGCGGGACCACAGGGTGGGGATACGAGCAGTACTTC.

This chain connects TRBV28 to TRBJ1-5; D call uncertain. CDR3 length equals 12 residues. Germline V gene data show CDR1 as MDHEN and CDR2 as SYDVKM. The V gene lost 9 bases and the J gene lost 1 base, with 7 bases spanning the gap. CDR3 DNA: TGTGCCAGTTTGAGCAGCAATCAGCCCCAGCATTTT. It codes for CASLSSNQPQHF.

Concerning this clone itself: The same CDR3 is also encoded by other DNA sequences in this sample. The chain joins TRBV18 to TRBJ2-3; 9 nucleotides agree with TRBD2. V was pared by 3 bases and J by 4 bases, with 8 bases of the junction left unmatched. This CDR3 comprises 16 residues. Germline CDR1 KGHSH, CDR2 LQKENI. Here the CDR3 reads CASSPGLAGGSDTQYF. CDR3 sequence (DNA): TGTGCCAGCTCACCGGGACTAGCCGGGGGTTCAGATACGCAGTATTTT.

This clone was seen only once. The J gene is TRBJ2-2, the V gene TRBV6-1; weak D call: TRBD1 (5 bases). V was cut by 8 bases and J by 4 bases, with 14 bases left in between. Germline V gene sequence: CDR1 MNHNS, CDR2 SASEGT. The CDR3 extends over 14 amino acids. CDR3 residues: CASGVVQGTGELFF. Here the CDR3 DNA reads TGTGCCAGCGGAGTGGTTCAGGGCACCGGGGAGCTGTTTTTT.

As to this clone: Within the sample, other DNA sequences also encode this same CDR3. V is TRBV10-1 and J is TRBJ2-1; D ambiguous. The CDR3 consists of 13 residues. The V end lost 2 bases, the J end lost 4 bases, and 6 bases lay between the germline ends. Germline CDR1 WNHNN, CDR2 SYGVQD (reference sequence). CDR3 protein: CASSESRYNEQFF. The DNA of the CDR3 is TGCGCCAGCAGTGAGAGTCGGTACAATGAGCAGTTCTTC.

This clone was observed once. The rearrangement uses TRBV27 and TRBJ2-1; TRBD1 matches 7 bases. The CDR3 has 17 amino acids. J was trimmed by 7 bases and V by 2 bases; bases with no gene match: 14. CDR1 MNHEY and CDR2 SMNVEV come from the germline V gene (reference sequence). The CDR3 sequence is CASSLRQGIFAGNEQFF. CDR3 DNA: TGTGCCAGCAGTTTACGACAGGGTATTTTTGCAGGGAATGAGCAGTTCTTC.

This clone was recorded only once. The chain couples TRBV7-9 to TRBJ1-1; TRBD1 matches at 7 bases. CDR3 length: 12 residues. CDR1 is SEHNR and CDR2 is FQNEAQ in the germline V gene (reference sequence). The V segment lost 4 bases and the J segment 11 bases; nucleotides outside the gene matches: 7. CDR3 DNA sequence: TGTGCCAGCAGCTCGACAGGGCGAGAGGCTTTCTTT. As protein: CASSSTGREAFF.

This chain joins TRBV7-3 and TRBJ2-6, with D uncertain. This CDR3 comprises 15 residues. Germline lookup yields CDR1 SGHTA and CDR2 FQGTGA. V shed 6 bases and J shed 3 bases, with 12 bases lying between them. The CDR3, as DNA: TGTGCCAGCAGATCGCCGTTCCGTGGGGCCAACGTCCTGACTTTC. Its translation is CASRSPFRGANVLTF.

CDR3 in amino acids: CAISEGRTNEKLFF. In DNA, the CDR3 is TGTGCCATCAGTGAAGGGCGGACTAATGAAAAACTGTTTTTT. The chain is built from TRBV10-3 and TRBJ1-4; no clear D. The CDR3 is made up of 14 amino acids. Germline V gene lookup returns CDR1 ENHRY and CDR2 SYGVKD. Trimming removed 3 bases at V and 2 bases at J, with 7 bases between.

The chain carries TRBV9 and TRBJ1-1, with 8 nucleotides matching TRBD1. With 3 bases clipped from V and 4 bases from J, the junction kept 17 bases outside the gene matches. The CDR3 is made up of 18 amino acids. The germline V gene encodes CDR1 SGDLS and CDR2 YYNGEE. Here the CDR3 DNA reads TGTGCCAGCAGCGCGGGGCGGGGACAGGACCATCTTGGCACTGAAGCTTTCTTT. This codes for CASSAGRGQDHLGTEAFF.

The chain employs TRBV7-2 and TRBJ2-5, with D possibly matching TRBD1 (5 bases). Trimming took 0 bases from V and 4 from J, leaving 18 bases between them. The CDR3 has 17 amino acids. Germline CDR1 and CDR2: SGHTA and FQGNSA. CDR3 nucleotide sequence: TGTGCCAGCAGCTTAGCGACCAGGGTCCTCAGAGGAGAGACCCAGTACTTC. Translating it yields CASSLATRVLRGETQYF. Based on the CDR3 plus reference TRBV7-2 and TRBJ2-5, the full variable domain is GAGVSQSPSNKVTEKGKDVELRCDPISGHTALYWYRQSLGQGLEFLIYFQGNSAPDKSGLPSDRFSAERTGGSVSTLTIQRTQQEDSAVYLCASSLATRVLRGETQYFGPGTRLLVL.